Below, 9 T cell receptor beta chains from the same sample are listed, as sequenced in a study of blood T cell repertoires in COVID-19. TCRdb keeps only in-frame clones here, not all; method: immunoSEQ multiplex PCR. The top ten clones hold more than 0.85% of a sample with roughly 160,000 clones, roughly 84% of them seen once. The sequenced material came from peripheral blood. The receptors were gathered from a man aged 35 to 55 with acute or convalescent COVID-19.

This chain links TRBV11-2 with TRBJ2-6, with TRBD2 matching 15 bases. This CDR3 region has 19 residues. CDR1 and CDR2 from the germline V gene are SGHAT and FQNNGV. Trimming at V came to 4 bases and at J to 4 bases, leaving 8 bases not matched to a gene. The CDR3 bases are TGTGCCAGCAGCTCGCGGACTAGCGGGGGGGCCTTAGGGGCCAACGTCCTGACTTTC. Protein sequence: CASSSRTSGGALGANVLTF. Variable domain in full (rest from reference TRBV11-2 and TRBJ2-6): EAGVAQSPRYKIIEKRQSVAFWCNPISGHATLYWYQQILGQGPKLLIQFQNNGVVDDSQLPKDRFSAERLKGVDSTLKIQPAKLEDSAVYLCASSSRTSGGALGANVLTFGAGSRLTVL.

The chain couples TRBV6-2 or TRBV6-3 to TRBJ1-5; D gene ambiguous. The CDR3 extends over 14 amino acids. Germline V lookup: CDR1 MNHEY, CDR2 SVGEGT. The V and J ends lost 5 bases and 5 bases respectively, with 13 bases between them. The CDR3 loop is CASSTGGRDQPQHF. The CDR3 DNA sequence: TGTGCCAGCAGTACTGGAGGCCGTGATCAGCCCCAGCATTTT.

This chain joins TRBV21-1 and TRBJ2-3; the table's D call TRBD2 went unverified against the DNA. TRBV21-1 is termed a pseudogene. CDR3 length: 11 residues. CDR3 region: CASSNRVLQYF. In DNA, the CDR3 is TGTGCCAGCAGCAACCGAGTCTTGCAGTATTTT.

In its sample, this clone was seen once. This chain uses TRBV9 with TRBJ2-7; the D gene is possibly TRBD1 (5 bases). The germline CDR1 and CDR2 sequences are SGDLS and YYNGEE. V was trimmed by 4 bases and J by 3 bases, leaving 14 bases between them. The CDR3 consists of 14 residues. CDR3 in amino acids: CASSPEGEYYEQYF. CDR3 DNA sequence: TGTGCCAGCAGCCCCGAAGGGGAATACTACGAGCAGTACTTC.

This clone has just a few counts. The chain recombines TRBV9 with TRBJ2-1; possibly TRBD2 for D (5 bases). Germline values: CDR1 SGDLS, CDR2 YYNGEE. There are 14 residues in the CDR3. Trimming shortened V by 4 bases and J by 3 bases, and 11 bases separated the two germline ends. CDR3 sequence: CASSPRELYNEQFF. The CDR3 nucleotides read TGTGCCAGCAGCCCGAGGGAGCTCTACAATGAGCAGTTCTTC.

The rearrangement joins TRBV7-3 to TRBJ2-7, with 9 bases fitting TRBD2. Germline loops: CDR1 SGHTA, CDR2 FQGTGA. The CDR3 runs to 14 residues. J was trimmed by 3 bases and V by 0 bases; bases with no gene match: 0. The CDR3 protein is CASSLTSGGYEQYF. The CDR3 nucleotides read TGTGCCAGCAGCTTAACTAGCGGGGGCTACGAGCAGTACTTC.

This chain connects TRBV19 to TRBJ1-2, with 8 bases lining up with TRBD1. Trimming at V came to 6 bases and at J to 4 bases, leaving 7 bases not matched to a gene. Germline-derived CDR1 and CDR2 are LNHDA and SQIVND (reference sequence). The CDR3 has 14 amino acids. CDR3 DNA sequence: TGTGCCAGTAGCGCCGGGACAGGTGTCTATGGCTACACCTTC. Translation: CASSAGTGVYGYTF.

The count of this clone is one. The chain links TRBV2 to TRBJ1-2, with D possibly TRBD1 on 5 matching bases. The CDR3 length is 14 residues. Germline V gene sequence: CDR1 SNHLY, CDR2 FYNNEI. Trimming pared 3 bases from V and 0 bases from J, leaving 8 bases between. This CDR3 is CASSDRRANYGYTF. CDR3 coding DNA: TGTGCCAGCAGTGATCGCAGGGCTAACTATGGCTACACCTTC. Based on the CDR3 plus reference TRBV2 and TRBJ1-2, the full variable domain is EPEVTQTPSHQVTQMGQEVILRCVPISNHLYFYWYRQILGQKVEFLVSFYNNEISEKSEIFDDQFSVERPDGSNFTLKIRSTKLEDSAMYFCASSDRRANYGYTFGSGTRLTVV.

The count of this clone is one. J is TRBJ1-1 and V is TRBV2, with D possibly matching TRBD1 (5 bases). Germline lookup yields CDR1 SNHLY and CDR2 FYNNEI. V was cut by 5 bases and J by 4 bases, with 11 bases left in between. This CDR3 is 13 amino acids long. Written as DNA, the CDR3 is TGTGCCAGCAGTACTCAGGGTTCCACTGAAGCTTTCTTT. The encoded protein is CASSTQGSTEAFF.